Below are 15 T cell receptor beta chains sequenced from a single sample in a study of OX40 agonist ivuxolimab in advanced cancers. TCRdb's copy holds only in-frame clones and misses some; the assay was immunoSEQ multiplex PCR. The sample carries 65,000 to 95,000 clones, roughly 89% recorded once. The sample consisted of CD4+ or CD8+ T cells sorted from blood, taken in a trial of the OX40 agonist ivuxolimab. The receptors shown here come from an adult with an advanced solid tumor such as melanoma, head and neck, liver or kidney cancer.

This clone has only a few counts. The chain combines TRBV20-1 with TRBJ2-1; D unclear. The CDR3 is 11 amino acids. Trimming stripped 4 bases from V and 13 bases from J, with 14 bases between. The V gene's germline CDR1 is DFQATT and CDR2 SNEGSKA (reference sequence). The CDR3 DNA follows: TGCAGTGCTATACAAAACCCCCATCAGTTCTTC. As protein: CSAIQNPHQFF.

V and J are TRBV28 and TRBJ2-7, with 7 positions matching TRBD2. CDR1 is MDHEN and CDR2 is SYDVKM in the germline V gene. The CDR3 is made up of 14 amino acids. Germline trimming cut 8 bases from V and 0 bases from J; bases unmatched to any gene: 7. The CDR3 DNA reads as TGTGCCAGCTGTACCCGGGAGGTCTCCTACGAGCAGTACTTC. Protein product: CASCTREVSYEQYF. Full variable domain (outside the CDR3, taken from reference TRBV28 and TRBJ2-7): DVKVTQSSRYLVKRTGEKVFLECVQDMDHENMFWYRQDPGLGLRLIYFSYDVKMKEKGDIPEGYSVSREKKERFSLILESASTNQTSMYLCASCTREVSYEQYFGPGTRLTVT.

This chain links TRBV2 with TRBJ2-1; 9 bases map to TRBD2. In germline, CDR1 is SNHLY, CDR2 FYNNEI. This CDR3 has 14 residues. After removal of 8 bases from V and 7 bases from J, the junction contained 9 bases not matched to a gene. Written as DNA, the CDR3 is TGTGCCAGCCACGGGACTAGCCTGGGGAATGAGCAGTTCTTC. It specifies CASHGTSLGNEQFF.

The chain uses TRBV18 and TRBJ1-1; D gene ambiguous. The CDR3 runs to 15 residues. Looked up from germline, CDR1 is KGHSH and CDR2 is LQKENI. Trimming left V 2 bases short and J 3 bases short, with 13 bases between. CDR3 in amino acids: CASSPLDTHDTEAFF. CDR3 bases: TGTGCCAGCTCACCATTAGACACCCACGACACTGAAGCTTTCTTT.

The chain couples TRBV6-5 to TRBJ1-2; D might be TRBD1 (6 bases). The V gene's germline CDR1 is MNHEY and CDR2 SVGAGI. V lost 8 bases to trimming and J lost 5 bases, with 15 bases between them. This CDR3 has 13 residues. CDR3 region: CASGKQGWYGYTF. The CDR3 region has the DNA TGTGCCAGCGGAAAACAGGGCTGGTATGGCTACACCTTC.

The V and J genes are TRBV2 and TRBJ1-1, with D unclear. Trimming shortened V by 6 bases and J by 0 bases, and 5 bases separated the two germline ends. Germline V CDR1 and CDR2: SNHLY, FYNNEI. The CDR3 totals 12 residues. The CDR3 bases are TGTGCCAGCAGCGAATTGAACACTGAAGCTTTCTTT. It yields the protein CASSELNTEAFF.

V gene TRBV2 combines with J gene TRBJ2-5; a weak D match, TRBD2 (5 bases). The germline V gene encodes CDR1 SNHLY and CDR2 FYNNEI. The CDR3 extends over 14 amino acids. The V end was cut by 4 bases, the J end by 4 bases, with 13 bases between. CDR3 nucleotides: TGTGCCAGCAGTGGAAGTATCAGCGGAGAGACCCAGTACTTC. Protein sequence: CASSGSISGETQYF.

The chain uses TRBV19 and TRBJ2-2; 7 positions match TRBD1. Trimming cost V 6 bases and J 2 bases; bases outside gene matches: 6. This CDR3 is 15 amino acids long. Looked up from germline, CDR1 is LNHDA and CDR2 is SQIVND (reference sequence). The CDR3 spells CASRDGTANTGELFF. The DNA of the CDR3 is TGTGCCAGTAGGGATGGGACAGCAAACACCGGGGAGCTGTTTTTT.

V is TRBV28 and J is TRBJ2-5; D call uncertain. The V end was cut by 1 base, the J end by 4 bases, with 4 bases between. This CDR3 is built from 12 residues. Germline CDR1 and CDR2: MDHEN and SYDVKM. The CDR3 nucleotides are TGTGCCAGCAGTTTATCGGGAGAGACCCAGTACTTC. Its protein is CASSLSGETQYF.

The genes are TRBV5-1 and TRBJ1-5; TRBD1 might be the D (5 bases). CDR1 is SGHRS and CDR2 is YFSETQ in the germline V gene. The V gene lost 5 bases and the J gene lost 2 bases, with 11 bases spanning the gap. CDR3 length: 14 amino acids. CDR3 nucleotide sequence: TGCGCCAGCAGACCTGGGGCCGGCAATCAGCCCCAGCATTTT. Its translation: CASRPGAGNQPQHF. Full variable domain (outside the CDR3, taken from reference TRBV5-1 and TRBJ1-5): KAGVTQTPRYLIKTRGQQVTLSCSPISGHRSVSWYQQTPGQGLQFLFEYFSETQRNKGNFPGRFSGRQFSNSRSEMNVSTLELGDSALYLCASRPGAGNQPQHFGDGTRLSIL.

This clone was observed a few times. This chain uses TRBV19 with TRBJ1-6, with no clear D. The CDR3 loop spans 15 amino acids. The germline CDR1 and CDR2 sequences are LNHDA and SQIVND (reference sequence). V shed 3 bases and J shed 6 bases, with 12 bases lying between them. The CDR3 loop is CASSIGVFSNSPLHF. CDR3 in DNA: TGTGCCAGTAGTATTGGGGTTTTCAGTAATTCACCCCTCCACTTT.

The V gene is TRBV5-1, the J gene TRBJ2-3; 8 nucleotides align to TRBD1. V was clipped by 4 bases and J by 8 bases; unmatched bases: 9. Germline V gene lookup returns CDR1 SGHRS and CDR2 YFSETQ. This CDR3 is built from 14 residues. The CDR3 DNA is TGCGCCAGCAGCGCGGACAGGGTAGAAGGTACGCAGTATTTT. This codes for CASSADRVEGTQYF.

The chain employs TRBV28 and TRBJ2-2; D not certain. The CDR3 length is 13 residues. In germline, CDR1 is MDHEN, CDR2 SYDVKM. Trimming took 5 bases from V and 5 from J, leaving 9 bases between them. CDR3 in DNA: TGTGCCAGCAGTCAACCTTTAACCGGGGAGCTGTTTTTT. It is translated as CASSQPLTGELFF. Full variable domain (remainder filled in from reference TRBV28 and TRBJ2-2): DVKVTQSSRYLVKRTGEKVFLECVQDMDHENMFWYRQDPGLGLRLIYFSYDVKMKEKGDIPEGYSVSREKKERFSLILESASTNQTSMYLCASSQPLTGELFFGEGSRLTVL.

The chain recombines TRBV9 with TRBJ2-7; D gene unclear. Germline loops: CDR1 SGDLS, CDR2 YYNGEE. The CDR3 contains 12 residues. V lost 5 bases and J 4 bases, leaving 10 bases between the germline ends. CDR3 bases: TGTGCCAGCAGACCGACCGAATACGAGCAGTACTTC. This gives the protein CASRPTEYEQYF.

This chain links TRBV19 with TRBJ1-5; 11 bases match TRBD1. CDR3 length: 15 amino acids. The J segment lost 5 bases and the V segment lost 10 bases, leaving 10 bases of the junction unmatched. Germline loops: CDR1 LNHDA, CDR2 SQIVND (reference sequence). In DNA form, the CDR3 reads TGTGCCACCCGGGGGACAGGGGGTCGAGATCAGCCCCAGCATTTT. Residues: CATRGTGGRDQPQHF.